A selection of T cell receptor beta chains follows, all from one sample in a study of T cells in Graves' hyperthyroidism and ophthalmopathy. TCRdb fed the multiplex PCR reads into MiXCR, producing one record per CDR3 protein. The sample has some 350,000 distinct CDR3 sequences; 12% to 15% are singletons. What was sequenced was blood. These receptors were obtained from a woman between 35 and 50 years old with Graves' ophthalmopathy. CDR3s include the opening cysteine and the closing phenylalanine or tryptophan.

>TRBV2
CASSVNHRLEQYF
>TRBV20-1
CSAQKNLAKNIQYF
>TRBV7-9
CASTLQGAGTEAFF
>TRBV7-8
CASSWAGGANVLTF
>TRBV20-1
CSAWVQYEQYF
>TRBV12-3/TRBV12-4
CASSFGRTGYNEQFF
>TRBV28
CASKGAGGPREQFF
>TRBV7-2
CASSLQGKLSHDYGYTF
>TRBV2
CASDGNEQFF
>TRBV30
CAWSVDQRADTQYF
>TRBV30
CAWSAGAGANVLTF
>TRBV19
CASSIGRISTDTQYF
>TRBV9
CASSATGETYNEQFF
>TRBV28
CASSPHRAGANVLTF
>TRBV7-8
CASSQFLRGGMETQYF
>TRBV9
CASSVGSGSAYEQYF
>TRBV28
CASSLGLGQGYYGYTF
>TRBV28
CASSQGIDTIYF
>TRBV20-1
CSASTGGTEQFF
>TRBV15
CATSRARANTGELFF
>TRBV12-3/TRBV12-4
CASSFQRVASGGASEQFF
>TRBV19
CASSISGQGASNTGELFF
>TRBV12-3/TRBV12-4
CASSLRGLGTQYF
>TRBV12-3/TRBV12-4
CASTQTSGYNEQFF